Given below is one T cell receptor beta chain in context. Sequencing was performed with immunoSEQ multiplex PCR; in TCRdb, only in-frame clones are kept and a portion is missing. The top ten clones hold over 1.5% of a sample with around 110,000 clones, less than 95% of them seen once. The CDR3 totals 13 residues. Trimming removed 1 base from V and 7 bases from J, with 8 bases in between. Per the germline V gene, CDR1 is SGHAT and CDR2 is FQNNGV. This sample is drawn from a study of T cell changes during pregnancy in multiple sclerosis. The chain carries TRBV11-2 and TRBJ2-1; D is unresolved. The sequence was obtained from a female donor with multiple sclerosis, enrolled in a pregnancy study. Material: peripheral blood, obtained before pregnancy. CDR3 coding DNA: TGTGCCAGCAGCTTAGTCCTGAGAAATGAGCAGTTCTTC. It encodes CASSLVLRNEQFF.